The 27 T cell receptor beta chains below all came from one sample that was sequenced in a study of identifying expanded T cells in peripheral blood (dated by TCRdb to the late 2010s). Libraries came from the immunoSEQ multiplex PCR assay. TCRdb took over this immuneACCESS table, retaining in-frame rearrangements with V and J assigned. Such tables are incomplete; in checked studies, under half of the missing clones stem from an unresolved V gene, and the remainder is unexplained. Present in this sample are about 82,000 clones, around 90% of which were seen just once. Jointly, the top ten make up approximately 7% of the sample. The sequenced sample was blood. These receptors originate from a person aged 18 to 70 in good health.

V and J are TRBV19 and TRBJ1-2, with 9 bases lining up with TRBD1. Germline values: CDR1 LNHDA, CDR2 SQIVND (reference sequence). V shed 7 bases, J shed 2 bases, and the junction held 8 bases outside the gene matches. The CDR3 covers 15 residues. CDR3 in DNA: TGTGCCAGTAAGGACAGGGGAAATTACAACTATGGCTACACCTTC. Translating it yields CASKDRGNYNYGYTF.

J is TRBJ2-3 and V is TRBV6-5; no clear D. V was pared by 4 bases and J by 3 bases, with 8 bases between. Per germline, CDR1 MNHEY and CDR2 SVGAGI. The CDR3 extends over 13 amino acids. The DNA for the CDR3 is TGTGCCAGCAGTTTGTTTAGGACAGATACGCAGTATTTT. The encoded protein is CASSLFRTDTQYF.

V usage is TRBV7-7 and J usage is TRBJ1-3; a possible D gene is TRBD1 (5 bases). Germline loops: CDR1 SSHAT, CDR2 FNYEAQ (reference sequence). Trimming took 5 bases from V and 3 from J, leaving 26 bases between them. The CDR3 length is 19 residues. The CDR3 here is CASSQSARSQGTDGNTIYF. Here the CDR3 DNA reads TGTGCCAGCAGCCAATCGGCTCGCTCCCAGGGTACAGATGGAAACACCATATATTTT.

The J gene is TRBJ1-2, the V gene TRBV6-6; 8 positions agree with TRBD1. Germline lookup yields CDR1 MNHNY and CDR2 SVGAGI (reference sequence). The CDR3 is 15 residues long. The V segment lost 7 bases and the J segment 4 bases; nucleotides outside the gene matches: 11. CDR3 nucleotide sequence: TGTGCCAGCACCCACTCCCGACAGGGGACCTATGGCTACACCTTC. Translating gives CASTHSRQGTYGYTF.

This chain links TRBV27 with TRBJ2-1; D might be TRBD1 or TRBD2, each matching 6 bases. This CDR3 spans 16 amino acids. V lost 2 bases, J lost 8 bases, and 19 bases lay in between. Germline V gene lookup returns CDR1 MNHEY and CDR2 SMNVEV (reference sequence). The CDR3 DNA follows: TGTGCCAGCAGTTTAAGGAGGCGGGACATGGGGGATGAGCAGTTCTTC. Its protein is CASSLRRRDMGDEQFF.

The chain joins TRBV6-5 to TRBJ1-5; 7 bases fit TRBD1. The CDR3 is made up of 15 amino acids. Trimming cost V 6 bases and J 3 bases; bases outside gene matches: 8. The germline gives CDR1 MNHEY, CDR2 SVGAGI. CDR3 loop: CASSSAGTVNQPQHF. In DNA, the CDR3 is TGTGCCAGCAGCTCCGCGGGGACAGTCAATCAGCCCCAGCATTTT.

This clone was recorded only once. The chain links TRBV27 to TRBJ2-7; 9 bases map to TRBD1. The germline V gene has CDR1 MNHEY and CDR2 SMNVEV (reference sequence). This CDR3 contains 15 residues. Trimming took 6 bases from V and 3 from J; bases not matched to a gene: 9. The DNA for the CDR3 is TGTGCCAGCAGACTGCGGACAGGGGTGGGCTACGAGCAGTACTTC. This encodes CASRLRTGVGYEQYF.

J is TRBJ2-3 and V is TRBV29-1, with TRBD2 identical over 15 bases. Germline lookup yields CDR1 SQVTM and CDR2 ANQGSEA. The junction had 18 bases not matched to a gene; V was cut back by 6 bases and J by 2 bases. There are 20 residues in the CDR3. DNA for the CDR3: TGCAGCGTCAGAGGGGTTGATGGACTAGCGGGAGGGGTCGCCACAGATACGCAGTATTTT. Amino acids: CSVRGVDGLAGGVATDTQYF.

The V and J genes are TRBV12-5 and TRBJ1-5, with TRBD1 matching over 7 bases. CDR1 and CDR2 from the germline V gene are LGHNT and FRNRAP. The CDR3 consists of 14 residues. The V and J ends lost 6 bases and 4 bases, in that order; junction bases with no gene match: 6. CDR3 coding DNA: TGTGCTAGTGGAGGAACAGGGGTTAATCAGCCCCAGCATTTT. It is translated as CASGGTGVNQPQHF.

The chain joins TRBV4-1 to TRBJ2-5, with 10 bases that match TRBD2. This CDR3 spans 15 amino acids. Germline V gene lookup returns CDR1 MGHRA and CDR2 YSYEKL. V trimming: 4 bases; J trimming: 5 bases; junction bases outside the gene matches: 7. CDR3 loop: CASSPGTSDFETQYF. Written as DNA, the CDR3 is TGCGCCAGCAGCCCCGGGACTAGCGATTTTGAGACCCAGTACTTC.

The chain combines TRBV5-1 with TRBJ2-6, with a weak D call TRBD1 (5 bases). Trimming shortened V by 1 base and J by 6 bases, and 14 bases separated the two germline ends. The germline CDR1 and CDR2 sequences are SGHRS and YFSETQ. The CDR3 loop spans 16 amino acids. The CDR3 protein is CASSLYDSSLANVLTF. Here the CDR3 DNA reads TGCGCCAGCAGCTTGTACGACAGTTCTTTGGCCAACGTCCTGACTTTC.

The chain recombines TRBV19 with TRBJ2-5, with D uncertain. CDR1 and CDR2 (germline): LNHDA, SQIVND (reference sequence). V lost 4 bases and J 2 bases, leaving 5 bases between the germline ends. The length of the CDR3 is 12 residues. In nucleotides, the CDR3 is TGTGCCAGTAGTAGTGGACAAGAGACCCAGTACTTC. Translating gives CASSSGQETQYF.

V is TRBV5-1 and J is TRBJ1-1, with a possible D match to TRBD1 (5 bases). Trimming cost V 4 bases and J 1 base, with 17 bases left between them. Germline assignment: CDR1 SGHRS and CDR2 YFSETQ. The CDR3 spans 16 residues. The CDR3 protein is CASSDSGRGWNTEAFF. DNA of the CDR3: TGCGCCAGCAGCGATTCAGGGAGGGGATGGAACACTGAAGCTTTCTTT.

This chain uses TRBV5-4 with TRBJ1-5; D not certain. V dropped 0 bases and J dropped 6 bases, with 10 bases sitting between them. The CDR3 length is 14 residues. Germline V gene sequence: CDR1 SGHNT, CDR2 YYREEE (reference sequence). The CDR3 here is CASSLGGGSQPQHF. The CDR3 region has the DNA TGTGCCAGCAGCTTGGGTGGTGGGAGTCAGCCCCAGCATTTT.

The chain is built from TRBV6-5 and TRBJ1-5; D unclear. Trimming left V 6 bases short and J 5 bases short, with 11 bases between. The CDR3 covers 13 residues. Germline V gene lookup returns CDR1 MNHEY and CDR2 SVGAGI. This CDR3 reads CASRLGIDQPQHF. The CDR3 DNA reads TGTGCCAGCAGATTGGGCATCGATCAGCCCCAGCATTTT.

This clone was counted between two and nine times. The chain links TRBV6-1 to TRBJ2-7; no clear D gene. Germline V CDR1 and CDR2: MNHNS, SASEGT. Trimming shortened V by 1 base and J by 0 bases, and 7 bases separated the two germline ends. The CDR3 totals 14 residues. CDR3 residues: CASSEGWASYEQYF. Written as DNA, the CDR3 is TGTGCCAGCAGTGAAGGGTGGGCCTCCTACGAGCAGTACTTC.

The J gene is TRBJ2-6, the V gene TRBV4-1; tentatively, D is TRBD2 (5 bases). Trimming removed 0 bases from V and 0 bases from J, with 6 bases in between. Germline loops: CDR1 MGHRA, CDR2 YSYEKL. The CDR3 sequence is 16 residues long. The CDR3, as DNA: TGCGCCAGCAGCCAAGAGGAGGACTCTGGGGCCAACGTCCTGACTTTC. It is translated as CASSQEEDSGANVLTF.

This chain links TRBV4-1 with TRBJ1-1, with D possibly matching TRBD1 (6 bases). The V end lost 4 bases, the J end lost 0 bases, and 18 bases lay between the germline ends. CDR1 and CDR2 (germline): MGHRA, YSYEKL. The CDR3 extends over 17 amino acids. The CDR3 spells CASSLQGARTVNTEAFF. DNA of the CDR3: TGCGCCAGCAGCCTCCAAGGGGCAAGGACAGTGAACACTGAAGCTTTCTTT.

This chain connects TRBV10-3 to TRBJ2-3, with D maybe TRBD1 (6 bases). Looked up from germline, CDR1 is ENHRY and CDR2 is SYGVKD. Trimming took 8 bases from V and 2 from J, leaving 14 bases between them. The CDR3 is 14 amino acids. In DNA form, the CDR3 reads TGTGCCATCGGCGCAGGGGCAATCACAGATACGCAGTATTTT. It specifies CAIGAGAITDTQYF.

This clone showed up just once. This chain joins TRBV6-4 and TRBJ1-2, with D perhaps TRBD1 (5 bases). The CDR3 loop spans 13 amino acids. Germline values: CDR1 MRHNA, CDR2 SNTAGT. Deletions cut 8 bases from V and 4 bases from J, with 14 bases between. The CDR3 DNA follows: TGTGCCAGCTCCCCCACGGGGGTCTATGGCTACACCTTC. It is translated as CASSPTGVYGYTF.

CDR3 protein: CASSSGTVSSYNEQFF. CDR3 nucleotides: TGTGCCAGTAGTTCCGGGACAGTTAGCTCCTACAATGAGCAGTTCTTC. The chain is built from TRBV19 and TRBJ2-1; 7 bases align to TRBD1. The CDR3 has 16 residues. J lost 0 bases, V lost 5 bases, and 7 bases had no gene match. CDR1 and CDR2 (germline): LNHDA, SQIVND (reference sequence).

The chain carries TRBV27 and TRBJ2-7; no clear D gene. This CDR3 is built from 15 residues. Trimming stripped 2 bases from V and 1 base from J, with 12 bases between. CDR1 and CDR2 (germline): MNHEY, SMNVEV (reference sequence). CDR3 in DNA: TGTGCCAGCAGTTTAGGATCTGGGATTTCCTACGAGCAGTACTTC. It is translated as CASSLGSGISYEQYF.

This clone is a singleton in its sample. The V call is TRBV30, the J call TRBJ2-5, with D uncertain. The CDR3 runs 13 residues. Germline values: CDR1 GTSNPN, CDR2 SVGIG (reference sequence). Deletions cut 0 bases from V and 2 bases from J, with 7 bases between. For the CDR3, the DNA is TGTGCCTGGAGTGTCGGGCCTCAAGAGACCCAGTACTTC. This codes for CAWSVGPQETQYF.

This chain uses TRBV19 with TRBJ2-1; 10 bases are a match to TRBD1. Trimming removed 6 bases from V and 6 bases from J; junction bases left unmatched: 8. The CDR3 has 15 residues. Germline V CDR1 and CDR2: LNHDA, SQIVND (reference sequence). CDR3 sequence: CASSQTGGAGNEQFF. For the CDR3, the DNA is TGTGCCAGTAGCCAGACAGGGGGCGCGGGCAATGAGCAGTTCTTC.

The V and J genes are TRBV7-8 and TRBJ2-2; D uncertain. The V and J ends lost 1 base and 0 bases respectively, with 6 bases between them. Per germline, CDR1 SGHVS and CDR2 FQNEAQ. The CDR3 consists of 15 residues. This CDR3 reads CASSLGLANTGELFF. In nucleotides, the CDR3 is TGTGCCAGCAGCTTAGGCCTAGCGAACACCGGGGAGCTGTTTTTT. The variable domain in full, with the rest retrieved from reference TRBV7-8 and TRBJ2-2, is GAGVSQSPRYKVAKRGQDVALRCDPISGHVSLFWYQQALGQGPEFLTYFQNEAQLDKSGLPSDRFFAERPEGSVSTLKIQRTQQEDSAVYLCASSLGLANTGELFFGEGSRLTVL.

The chain employs TRBV9 and TRBJ2-3; 8 nucleotides align to TRBD2. This CDR3 spans 15 amino acids. The germline CDR1 and CDR2 sequences are SGDLS and YYNGEE. V shed 2 bases, J shed 3 bases, and the junction held 5 bases outside the gene matches. The CDR3 DNA is TGTGCCAGCAGCGTCTTTGCGGGGGGAACAGATACGCAGTATTTT. Its protein is CASSVFAGGTDTQYF. Full variable domain (outside the CDR3, taken from reference TRBV9 and TRBJ2-3): DSGVTQTPKHLITATGQRVTLRCSPRSGDLSVYWYQQSLDQGLQFLIQYYNGEERAKGNILERFSAQQFPDLHSELNLSSLELGDSALYFCASSVFAGGTDTQYFGPGTRLTVL.

J is TRBJ1-2 and V is TRBV5-1; TRBD1 matches 7 bases. This CDR3 region has 14 residues. Germline V gene sequence: CDR1 SGHRS, CDR2 YFSETQ. Trimming cost V 4 bases and J 1 base; bases outside gene matches: 4. The CDR3 reads CASSTRGDNYGYTF. The CDR3 DNA reads TGCGCCAGCAGCACCAGGGGGGATAACTATGGCTACACCTTC. The variable domain in full, completed from reference TRBV5-1 and TRBJ1-2, reads KAGVTQTPRYLIKTRGQQVTLSCSPISGHRSVSWYQQTPGQGLQFLFEYFSETQRNKGNFPGRFSGRQFSNSRSEMNVSTLELGDSALYLCASSTRGDNYGYTFGSGTRLTVV.